The 21 T cell receptor beta chains below come from one sample, sequenced in a study of beta chain features in type 1 diabetes. These receptors' antigens are unknown. Study-wide points: There was a moderate but significant shortening of TCRB CDR3s in all four CD4+ subsets of Type 1 diabetes patients.

cDNA synthesis used the whole RNA isolate, giving expressed TCRB sequences. Libraries were prepared by immunoSEQ multiplex PCR; TCRdb keeps only in-frame clonotypes and omits some of them. The sample shows roughly 180,000 clones, 7.8% of them seen only once. The material sequenced was central memory CD4+ T cells from blood. All receptors come from a woman aged 40 to 55 with type 1 diabetes.

This clone has a count of ten or more. The CDR3 nucleotides are TGTGCCAGCAGCGAGGACAGATTAAGGCCTGGAAACACCATATATTTT. It is translated as CASSEDRLRPGNTIYF. The chain has TRBV21-1 and TRBJ1-3; the table calls TRBD1, which could not be checked here. TRBV21-1 is a known pseudogene. This CDR3 comprises 16 residues.

In this sample, this clone turned up a few times. This chain joins TRBV28 and TRBJ2-2, with 7 bases matching TRBD2. The CDR3 consists of 16 residues. The trim removed 5 bases at V and 5 bases at J, leaving 11 bases unmatched. Germline CDR1 MDHEN, CDR2 SYDVKM. The DNA of the CDR3 is TGTGCCAGCAGTACCAGTGCGGGAGCGAGGACCGGGGAGCTGTTTTTT. This gives the protein CASSTSAGARTGELFF.

Details on this clone: This sample includes further DNA sequences coding for the same CDR3. The chain uses TRBV28 and TRBJ1-5, with 8 bases matching TRBD1. Germline V gives CDR1 MDHEN, CDR2 SYDVKM. Trimming cost V 2 bases and J 5 bases; bases outside gene matches: 5. The CDR3 has 15 residues. The CDR3 region is CASSLGQGAYQPQHF. The CDR3 DNA follows: TGTGCCAGCAGTTTAGGGCAGGGGGCCTATCAGCCCCAGCATTTT.

This clone was seen a handful of times. V is TRBV7-3 and J is TRBJ2-7, with 10 bases matching TRBD2. Trimming at V came to 5 bases and at J to 3 bases, leaving 16 bases not matched to a gene. CDR3 length: 18 residues. Germline CDR1 SGHTA, CDR2 FQGTGA. CDR3 DNA sequence: TGTGCCAGCAGCCCCTCCGGAAGCGGGGGGGCCGGTAGCTACGAGCAGTACTTC. It is translated as CASSPSGSGGAGSYEQYF.

This sequence joins TRBV7-9 and TRBJ2-7; 10 bases line up with TRBD2. V was clipped by 1 base and J by 1 base; unmatched bases: 1. CDR1 and CDR2 from the germline V gene are SEHNR and FQNEAQ (reference sequence). CDR3 size: 15 residues. DNA for the CDR3: TGTGCCAGCAGCTTAGAGCGGGGGGGTTCCTACGAGCAGTACTTC. Translation: CASSLERGGSYEQYF.

The chain joins TRBV9 to TRBJ2-1, with TRBD2 matching 8 bases. Unmatched junction bases numbered 12, after V lost 4 bases and J lost 6 bases. CDR1 and CDR2 (germline): SGDLS, YYNGEE. The CDR3 totals 16 residues. The CDR3, as DNA: TGTGCCAGCAGCCTGGCGGGAGGTTCGAGGACCAATGAGCAGTTCTTC. It encodes CASSLAGGSRTNEQFF.

This sequence joins TRBV6-5 and TRBJ2-6; D uncertain. Germline CDR1 MNHEY, CDR2 SVGAGI. The V end lost 5 bases, the J end lost 0 bases, and 8 bases lay between the germline ends. The CDR3 sequence is 15 residues long. This chain's CDR3 is CASSLQLSGANVLTF. Here the CDR3 DNA reads TGTGCCAGCAGTCTACAGCTCTCTGGGGCCAACGTCCTGACTTTC.

The chain is built from TRBV30 and TRBJ2-7, with D perhaps TRBD2 (6 bases). The CDR3 is 14 amino acids. CDR1 and CDR2 from the germline V gene are GTSNPN and SVGIG (reference sequence). V lost 2 bases and J 5 bases, leaving 16 bases between the germline ends. The CDR3 loop is CAWSTGGARHEQYF. For the CDR3, the DNA is TGTGCCTGGAGTACTGGCGGGGCGAGACACGAGCAGTACTTC.

This clone showed up just a few times. This chain joins TRBV28 and TRBJ1-5; weak D call: TRBD1 (5 bases). The germline V gene encodes CDR1 MDHEN and CDR2 SYDVKM. This CDR3 has 15 residues. Trimming stripped 3 bases from V and 6 bases from J, with 15 bases between. CDR3: CASSFGGEGGQPQHF. CDR3 in DNA: TGTGCCAGCAGTTTCGGGGGGGAGGGAGGTCAGCCCCAGCATTTT. The full variable domain, rest sourced from reference TRBV28 and TRBJ1-5, is DVKVTQSSRYLVKRTGEKVFLECVQDMDHENMFWYRQDPGLGLRLIYFSYDVKMKEKGDIPEGYSVSREKKERFSLILESASTNQTSMYLCASSFGGEGGQPQHFGDGTRLSIL.

The chain employs TRBV18 and TRBJ1-5; D not resolved. The CDR3 consists of 13 residues. With 5 bases removed from V and 5 bases from J, the gap between germline ends came to 10 bases. CDR1 KGHSH and CDR2 LQKENI come from the germline V gene. This CDR3 is CASSEGQDQPQHF. Here the CDR3 DNA reads TGTGCCAGCTCAGAGGGCCAAGATCAGCCCCAGCATTTT.

In its sample, this clone was seen a few times. This sequence joins TRBV30 and TRBJ2-2, with D unclear. V was cut by 1 base and J by 9 bases, with 24 bases left in between. Germline V gene lookup returns CDR1 GTSNPN and CDR2 SVGIG (reference sequence). The CDR3 has 17 amino acids. The CDR3 reads CAWSGGSTLTRSRELFF. The CDR3 DNA sequence: TGTGCCTGGAGTGGAGGATCGACCTTGACCAGATCCCGGGAGCTGTTTTTT.

The CDR3 DNA is TGTGCCAGCAGTGGAATAGGGAGAAGTCAGCCCCAGCATTTT. This sequence encodes CASSGIGRSQPQHF. This chain links TRBV2 with TRBJ1-5; no firm D call. The CDR3 extends over 14 amino acids. Germline V CDR1 and CDR2: SNHLY, FYNNEI. Trimming removed 4 bases at V and 6 bases at J, with 13 bases between.

The sample holds a few counts of this clone. The gene calls are TRBV6-1 and TRBJ2-7; TRBD1 agrees at 7 bases. Germline V lookup: CDR1 MNHNS, CDR2 SASEGT. V was pared by 6 bases and J by 4 bases, with 9 bases of the junction left unmatched. CDR3 length: 14 amino acids. The CDR3 nucleotides read TGTGCCAGCAGCACCGGGACAGCTGAATACGAGCAGTACTTC. Translation: CASSTGTAEYEQYF.

A few counts support this clone. The CDR3 reads CAISVQVRDTQYF. Here the CDR3 DNA reads TGTGCCATCAGTGTACAGGTTAGGGATACGCAGTATTTT. The chain uses TRBV10-3 and TRBJ2-3, with D maybe TRBD1 (5 bases). With 4 bases removed from V and 6 bases from J, the gap between germline ends came to 11 bases. This CDR3 spans 13 amino acids. Germline CDR1 ENHRY, CDR2 SYGVKD.

This clone has more than one count but fewer than ten. The CDR3 loop is CASSVSRNTEAFF. The CDR3 DNA sequence: TGTGCCAGCAGCGTTTCCAGGAACACTGAAGCTTTCTTT. The genes are TRBV9 and TRBJ1-1; D remains ambiguous. This CDR3 contains 13 residues. Germline values: CDR1 SGDLS, CDR2 YYNGEE. Trimming took off 2 bases at V and 1 base at J, with 6 bases between the two ends. Filled out from reference TRBV9 and TRBJ1-1, the complete variable domain reads DSGVTQTPKHLITATGQRVTLRCSPRSGDLSVYWYQQSLDQGLQFLIQYYNGEERAKGNILERFSAQQFPDLHSELNLSSLELGDSALYFCASSVSRNTEAFFGQGTRLTVV.

This chain links TRBV6-5 with TRBJ2-3, with D possibly matching TRBD2 (6 bases). The V gene's germline CDR1 is MNHEY and CDR2 SVGAGI. CDR3 length: 14 amino acids. The V and J ends lost 5 bases and 6 bases respectively, with 15 bases between them. The CDR3 nucleotides read TGTGCCAGCAGTCGGGACTCTCTTGGGGATACGCAGTATTTT. This codes for CASSRDSLGDTQYF.

A few counts support this clone. The chain is built from TRBV10-3 and TRBJ1-6; TRBD1 matches 9 bases. With 0 bases clipped from V and 13 bases from J, the junction kept 13 bases outside the gene matches. The length of the CDR3 is 17 residues. From germline, CDR1 is ENHRY and CDR2 SYGVKD. CDR3 sequence reads: CAISESKSGQGEGPLHF. As DNA, the CDR3 is TGTGCCATCAGTGAGTCGAAATCGGGACAGGGCGAGGGGCCCCTCCACTTT.

A remark on this clone: The junction departs from the called germline gene at one end, perhaps through a read error. In nucleotides, the CDR3 is TGTGCCAGCACCTTAGCCGGGACAGGGGCCCATGAGCAGTTCTTC. Translating gives CASTLAGTGAHEQFF. The chain employs TRBV7-2 and TRBJ2-1; 10 bases are shared with TRBD1. Germline V gene sequence: CDR1 SGHTA, CDR2 FQGNSA. The CDR3 loop spans 15 amino acids.

The rearrangement links TRBV5-1 to TRBJ1-4, with TRBD1 matching over 8 bases. The CDR3 spans 12 residues. Germline values: CDR1 SGHRS, CDR2 YFSETQ. With V trimmed by 7 bases and J by 5 bases, 1 base remained unmatched. The DNA of the CDR3 is TGCGCCAGCCAGGGGGCAAATGAAAAACTGTTTTTT. As protein: CASQGANEKLFF.

This clone has only a few counts. The J gene is TRBJ1-2, the V gene TRBV7-8, with a weak D call TRBD1 (6 bases). This CDR3 has 15 amino acids. Trimming removed 5 bases from V and 2 bases from J, with 15 bases in between. The V gene's germline CDR1 is SGHVS and CDR2 FQNEAQ. The CDR3 nucleotides read TGTGCCAGCAGCCCACCGACAGGCCAAAACTATGGCTACACCTTC. It yields the protein CASSPPTGQNYGYTF.

The chain joins TRBV7-3 to TRBJ2-1; D possibly corresponds to TRBD2 (6 bases). From germline, CDR1 is SGHTA and CDR2 FQGTGA. Trimming pared 0 bases from V and 13 bases from J, leaving 7 bases between. This CDR3 has 11 residues. CDR3 region: CASSLTGGQFF. In DNA, the CDR3 is TGTGCCAGCAGCTTAACGGGGGGTCAGTTCTTC.